The 6 T cell receptor beta chains given below trace back to one sample, sequenced in a study of T-cell reconstitution after alpha-beta-depleted transplantation in children. A library of TCRbeta sequences, prepared with unique molecular identifiers, was generated. TCRdb recomputed calls from the PCR reads with MiXCR, one row per CDR3 protein. The sample holds approximately 400,000 distinct CDR3 sequences, around 9.9% seen once. This sample comprised PBMCs from the stem cell graft donor, obtained from the stem cell graft. The receptors originated from a human donor who donated a stem cell graft to a child with acute myeloid leukemia.

This clonotype was counted a few times. This chain links TRBV14 with TRBJ2-1; unclear D gene. The CDR3 contains 14 residues. The germline V gene has CDR1 SGHDN and CDR2 FVKESK. Trimming took off 0 bases at V and 8 bases at J, with 11 bases between the two ends. The CDR3 DNA reads as TGTGCCAGCAGCCAAGACCTAGAGTTGTATGAGCAGTTCTTC. Its protein product is CASSQDLELYEQFF.

This clonotype appeared many times. This chain connects TRBV20-1 to TRBJ1-2; a possible D gene is TRBD1 (6 bases). The CDR3 contains 13 residues. The V end lost 6 bases, the J end lost 4 bases, and 15 bases lay between the germline ends. CDR1 and CDR2 from the germline V gene are DFQATT and SNEGSKA (reference sequence). The CDR3: CSASLDSSYGYTF. The CDR3, as DNA: TGCAGTGCCTCACTGGACAGCTCCTATGGCTACACCTTC.

This clonotype was observed a few times. The chain carries TRBV10-3 and TRBJ2-7; TRBD2 matches 11 bases. V lost 3 bases to trimming and J lost 4 bases; unmatched junction nucleotides: 5. CDR1 is ENHRY and CDR2 is SYGVKD in the germline V gene. The CDR3 runs 15 residues. CDR3 bases: TGTGCCATCAGTGACCTTAGCGGGAGGGTTTACGAGCAGTACTTC. Its translation is CAISDLSGRVYEQYF.

This clonotype has at least ten counts. The V gene is TRBV25-1, the J gene TRBJ2-1, with 11 bases matching TRBD2. Germline V gene sequence: CDR1 MGHDK, CDR2 SYGVNS. The CDR3 is made up of 15 amino acids. Unmatched junction bases numbered 5, after V lost 6 bases and J lost 4 bases. The CDR3, as DNA: TGTGCCAGCAGCCCCACTAGCGGGGGTTACAATGAGCAGTTCTTC. Translating gives CASSPTSGGYNEQFF.

In this sample, this clonotype turned up a few times. V usage is TRBV10-3 and J usage is TRBJ2-1; 7 bases agree with TRBD2. Trimming took 6 bases from V and 8 from J; bases not matched to a gene: 13. The CDR3 totals 15 residues. Germline assignment: CDR1 ENHRY and CDR2 SYGVKD. Here the CDR3 DNA reads TGTGCCATCAGGAAAGGGGAGGGTGACATCGATGAGCAGTTCTTC. Translating gives CAIRKGEGDIDEQFF.

The V and J genes are TRBV3-1 and TRBJ1-2; a possible D gene is TRBD1 (6 bases). V was shortened by 4 bases and J by 4 bases, with 16 bases between the two germline ends. From germline, CDR1 is LGHDT and CDR2 YNNKEL (reference sequence). This CDR3 comprises 15 residues. Here the CDR3 reads CASSRGQIVGYGYTF. Written as DNA, the CDR3 is TGTGCCAGCAGCCGAGGACAGATTGTGGGCTATGGCTACACCTTC.